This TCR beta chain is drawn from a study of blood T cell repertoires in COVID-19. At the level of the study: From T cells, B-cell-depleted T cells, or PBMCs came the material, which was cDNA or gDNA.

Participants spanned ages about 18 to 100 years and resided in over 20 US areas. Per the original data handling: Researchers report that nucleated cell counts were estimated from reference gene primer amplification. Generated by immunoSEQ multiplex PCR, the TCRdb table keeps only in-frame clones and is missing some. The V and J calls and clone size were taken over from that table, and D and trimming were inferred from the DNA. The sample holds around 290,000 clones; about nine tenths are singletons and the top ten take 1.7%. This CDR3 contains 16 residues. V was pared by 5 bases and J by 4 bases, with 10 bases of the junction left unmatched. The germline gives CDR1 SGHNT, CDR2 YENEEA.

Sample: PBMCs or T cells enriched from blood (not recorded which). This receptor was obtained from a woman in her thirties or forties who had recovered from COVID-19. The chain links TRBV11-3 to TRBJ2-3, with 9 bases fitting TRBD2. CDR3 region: CASSPSRTSASDTQYF. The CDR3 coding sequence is TGTGCCAGCAGCCCGTCCAGGACTAGCGCCTCAGATACGCAGTATTTT.